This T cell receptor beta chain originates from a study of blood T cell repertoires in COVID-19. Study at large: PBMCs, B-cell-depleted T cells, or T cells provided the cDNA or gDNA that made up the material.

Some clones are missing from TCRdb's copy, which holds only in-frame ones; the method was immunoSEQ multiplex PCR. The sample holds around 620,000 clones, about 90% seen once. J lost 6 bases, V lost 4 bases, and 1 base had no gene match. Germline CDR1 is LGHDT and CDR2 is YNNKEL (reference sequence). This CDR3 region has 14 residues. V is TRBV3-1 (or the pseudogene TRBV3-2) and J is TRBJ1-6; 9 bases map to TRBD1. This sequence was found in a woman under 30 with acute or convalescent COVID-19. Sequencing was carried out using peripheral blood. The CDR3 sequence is CASSLDRGNSPLHF. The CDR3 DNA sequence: TGTGCCAGCAGCCTGGACAGGGGTAATTCACCCCTCCACTTT.